The next 5 T cell receptor beta chains were all read from a single sample in a study of spatial heterogeneity in lung cancer (dated by TCRdb to about 2019). The investigation overall reported the following: The tumor nonsynonymous mutation count correlated with the number of expanded intratumoral alpha and beta TCRs.

Library method: 5' RACE. The sample was run on a NextSeq 500. TCRdb's own reprocessing of the public reads used fastp at Q25 and MiXCR and kept productive beta chains. Each record represents a unique CDR3 protein, reported with the most common genes and DNA among its rows. This sample has around 18,000 distinct CDR3 sequences in its table, and about 6% of those were observed once. About 9.4% of the sample is in the top ten clones. Their specific antigens are unknown. Sample time point, as interpreted from the label and publication: sample taken at primary tumor resection. Sample: lung tumor tissue, taken at surgery. These receptors came from a female donor with early-stage non-small cell lung cancer.

On this clonotype: This may be a read error, as it is one base from a much larger clone. This chain connects TRBV7-2 to TRBJ2-2; 9 positions match TRBD2. The V segment lost 5 bases and the J segment 1 base; nucleotides outside the gene matches: 5. Germline CDR1 and CDR2: SGHTA and FQGNSA. This CDR3 has 16 residues. CDR3 DNA sequence: TGTGCCAGCAGCCACAGTAGCGGGAGGAACACCGGGGAGCTGTTTTTT. It yields the protein CASSHSSGRNTGELFF. Based on the CDR3 plus reference TRBV7-2 and TRBJ2-2, the full variable domain is GAGVSQSPSNKVTEKGKDVELRCDPISGHTALYWYRQSLGQGLEFLIYFQGNSAPDKSGLPSDRFSAERTGGSVSTLTIQRTQQEDSAVYLCASSHSSGRNTGELFFGEGSRLTVL.

This clonotype has a count of ten or more. The V and J genes are TRBV27 and TRBJ2-2; 12 nucleotides line up with TRBD2. Germline values: CDR1 MNHEY, CDR2 SMNVEV (reference sequence). V was pared by 5 bases and J by 13 bases, with 8 bases of the junction left unmatched. CDR3 length: 14 amino acids. Here the CDR3 DNA reads TGTGCCAGCAGTACCCTAGCGGGAGGGCCAGGGCTGTTTTTT. Its protein product is CASSTLAGGPGLFF.

This clonotype was found many times. The J gene is TRBJ2-6, the V gene TRBV5-1; D gene unclear. Trimming left V 1 base short and J 6 bases short, with 5 bases between. The CDR3 totals 13 residues. From germline, CDR1 is SGHRS and CDR2 YFSETQ. The CDR3 protein is CASSLSEANVLTF. The CDR3, as DNA: TGCGCCAGCAGCTTGTCGGAGGCCAACGTCCTGACTTTC.

This clonotype was counted ten times or more. The chain carries TRBV29-1 and TRBJ1-2, with 9 bases that match TRBD1. The CDR3 is made up of 12 amino acids. Trimming at V came to 6 bases and at J to 6 bases, leaving 5 bases not matched to a gene. Germline-derived CDR1 and CDR2 are SQVTM and ANQGSEA. The chain's CDR3 is CSVSTGGDGYTF. CDR3 sequence (DNA): TGCAGCGTCTCCACAGGGGGCGATGGCTACACCTTC.

Ten or more counts support this clonotype. Here the CDR3 reads CASSIKTGTYCEQFF. CDR3 nucleotide sequence: TGTGCCAGCAGTATCAAAACCGGGACTTACTGTGAGCAGTTCTTC. The genes are TRBV27 and TRBJ2-1; D is perhaps TRBD2 (6 bases). CDR3 length: 15 residues. V was trimmed by 5 bases and J by 9 bases, leaving 20 bases between them. Germline-derived CDR1 and CDR2 are MNHEY and SMNVEV (reference sequence).